Presented here are 16 T cell receptor beta chains from one specimen sequenced in a study of T-cell memory formation after mild COVID-19. TCRdb processed the 5' RACE reads anew with MiXCR; each CDR3 protein has one entry. The sample shows 300,000 to 350,000 distinct CDR3 sequences, over 10% of them seen only once. The sample consisted of PBMCs or a T cell subset sorted from them (not recorded which). These receptors all come from a man aged 18 to 29 who had mild COVID-19 (a few samples of this study predate the infection). Cell type and time point are not known.

This clonotype occurred a few times. The J gene is TRBJ2-2, the V gene TRBV5-1; 8 nucleotides align to TRBD2. The length of the CDR3 is 16 residues. Germline CDR1 is SGHRS and CDR2 is YFSETQ. The V and J ends lost 4 bases and 5 bases, in that order; junction bases with no gene match: 10. This CDR3 is CASSPLAGPGTGELFF. For the CDR3, the DNA is TGCGCCAGCAGCCCGTTAGCGGGGCCGGGGACCGGGGAGCTGTTTTTT.

This sequence joins TRBV7-2 and TRBJ2-7; 7 nucleotides line up with TRBD1. The CDR3 has 13 amino acids. V was clipped by 5 bases and J by 4 bases; unmatched bases: 5. Germline V lookup: CDR1 SGHTA, CDR2 FQGNSA. The CDR3 nucleotides read TGTGCCAGCAGCACGGACAGGTTGTACGAGCAGTACTTC. As protein: CASSTDRLYEQYF.

The gene calls are TRBV4-3 and TRBJ2-5; 12 bases map to TRBD1. Trimming took 4 bases from V and 5 from J; bases not matched to a gene: 8. The CDR3 has 16 residues. Germline assignment: CDR1 LGHNA and CDR2 YSLEER. CDR3: CASSPGTGGDWETQYF. The DNA of the CDR3 is TGCGCCAGCAGCCCTGGGACAGGGGGCGATTGGGAGACCCAGTACTTC.

The sample holds a few counts of this clonotype. The rearrangement links TRBV7-2 to TRBJ1-2, with 9 bases matching TRBD1. This CDR3 has 13 residues. Germline-derived CDR1 and CDR2 are SGHTA and FQGNSA. V was clipped by 3 bases and J by 7 bases; unmatched bases: 3. The CDR3, as DNA: TGTGCCAGCAGCTTTACAGGGGGCGGTGGCTACACCTTC. Amino acid sequence: CASSFTGGGGYTF.

This clonotype was counted only a few times. J is TRBJ2-7 and V is TRBV4-2; 7 nucleotides line up with TRBD1. With 4 bases clipped from V and 6 bases from J, the junction kept 12 bases outside the gene matches. Per germline, CDR1 LGHNA and CDR2 YNFKEQ. This CDR3 spans 15 amino acids. The CDR3 DNA sequence: TGTGCCAGCAGCCCGCAGCAGGGGGTGCTCTCCGAGCAGTACTTC. Protein: CASSPQQGVLSEQYF.

The V and J genes are TRBV7-9 and TRBJ2-5, with 11 bases lining up with TRBD2. Trimming at V came to 3 bases and at J to 3 bases, leaving 3 bases not matched to a gene. The CDR3 extends over 15 amino acids. Per the germline V gene, CDR1 is SEHNR and CDR2 is FQNEAQ (reference sequence). The CDR3 here is CASSFSTSGEETQYF. Here the CDR3 DNA reads TGTGCCAGCAGCTTTTCGACTAGCGGGGAAGAGACCCAGTACTTC.

V and J are TRBV5-6 and TRBJ2-5; no clear D. Trimming took 1 base from V and 1 from J, leaving 11 bases between them. Germline lookup yields CDR1 SGHDT and CDR2 YYEEEE. The CDR3 totals 15 residues. The CDR3 nucleotides read TGTGCCAGCAGCTTGAGCTTAGGCGGCCAAGAGACCCAGTACTTC. As protein: CASSLSLGGQETQYF.

The J gene is TRBJ1-2, the V gene TRBV18; D uncertain. The CDR3 consists of 14 residues. V dropped 0 bases and J dropped 8 bases, with 13 bases sitting between them. Germline values: CDR1 KGHSH, CDR2 LQKENI. DNA for the CDR3: TGTGCCAGCTCACCACCCTCACCGACCTGGGGCTACACCTTC. This codes for CASSPPSPTWGYTF.

The chain combines TRBV9 with TRBJ1-1; no definite D call. V lost 4 bases, J lost 5 bases, and 15 bases lay in between. The CDR3 has 14 amino acids. CDR1 is SGDLS, CDR2 YYNGEE, per germline. In DNA, the CDR3 is TGTGCCAGCAGCTCGGGCCTCTTTGGGACTGAAGCTTTCTTT. This codes for CASSSGLFGTEAFF.

The chain couples TRBV27 to TRBJ2-7; TRBD2 might be the D (6 bases). The germline V gene encodes CDR1 MNHEY and CDR2 SMNVEV (reference sequence). CDR3 length: 14 amino acids. V lost 4 bases, J lost 2 bases, and 12 bases lay in between. The CDR3 coding sequence is TGTGCCAGCAGTTCCGCCGGGAGTGCCTACGAGCAGTACTTC. As protein: CASSSAGSAYEQYF.

The rearrangement joins TRBV7-2 to TRBJ2-1, with 16 nucleotides matching TRBD2. V was pared by 5 bases and J by 9 bases, with 7 bases of the junction left unmatched. From germline, CDR1 is SGHTA and CDR2 FQGNSA. The CDR3 contains 16 residues. Written as DNA, the CDR3 is TGTGCCAGCAGCCCGCCGGGACTAGCGGGGGGGGTTGAGCAGTTCTTC. As protein: CASSPPGLAGGVEQFF.

This clonotype was seen more than once but under ten times. In DNA form, the CDR3 reads TGTGCCAGCAGCCTGGGGCGTCGAGCGGGAGGCGTAGATACGCAGTATTTT. Protein: CASSLGRRAGGVDTQYF. V usage is TRBV7-6 and J usage is TRBJ2-3, with 9 bases that match TRBD2. CDR1 is SGHVS, CDR2 FNYEAQ, per germline. The CDR3 has 17 amino acids. With 5 bases clipped from V and 5 bases from J, the junction kept 14 bases outside the gene matches.

In its sample, this clonotype was seen a few times. This chain connects TRBV7-2 to TRBJ2-5; 8 bases line up with TRBD2. Germline CDR1 SGHTA, CDR2 FQGNSA. This CDR3 spans 14 amino acids. The trim removed 3 bases at V and 4 bases at J, leaving 4 bases unmatched. Here the CDR3 DNA reads TGTGCCAGCAGCTTTACGGGACTAGGAGAGACCCAGTACTTC. This encodes CASSFTGLGETQYF.

V gene TRBV7-6 combines with J gene TRBJ2-1; D is possibly TRBD2 (6 bases). The germline V gene encodes CDR1 SGHVS and CDR2 FNYEAQ. The CDR3 is 16 amino acids. The germline V and J ends were trimmed by 5 bases and 1 base, with 15 bases remaining between them. The DNA of the CDR3 is TGTGCCAGCAGCCATTCCTGGGGAGGATCCTACAATGAGCAGTTCTTC. Its protein is CASSHSWGGSYNEQFF.

The CDR3 spells CASRQQVNTEAFF. CDR3 DNA sequence: TGTGCCAGCAGGCAACAGGTGAACACTGAAGCTTTCTTT. The chain recombines TRBV3-1 with TRBJ1-1, with D possibly being TRBD1 (5 bases). The germline V gene has CDR1 LGHDT and CDR2 YNNKEL (reference sequence). The CDR3 contains 13 residues. The V gene lost 6 bases and the J gene lost 0 bases, with 8 bases spanning the gap. The full variable domain, with the rest looked up from reference TRBV3-1 and TRBJ1-1, is DTAVSQTPKYLVTQMGNDKSIKCEQNLGHDTMYWYKQDSKKFLKIMFSYNNKELIINETVPNRFSPKSPDKAHLNLHINSLELGDSAVYFCASRQQVNTEAFFGQGTRLTVV.

The chain links TRBV28 to TRBJ1-5, with TRBD1 as a possible D gene (5 bases). Germline assignment: CDR1 MDHEN and CDR2 SYDVKM. The ends were cut back, 2 bases at V and 8 bases at J, with 13 bases in the middle. CDR3 length: 14 residues. CDR3 sequence (DNA): TGTGCCAGCAGTTTACGGGGCACCGGGGAGCCCCAGCATTTT. It yields the protein CASSLRGTGEPQHF.